The 15 T cell receptor beta chains reported below all come from one sample, sequenced in a study of T cells expressing NK-cell markers. TCRdb re-called the 5' RACE reads; one entry per CDR3 protein, DNA not given. This table lists 140,000 or so distinct CDR3 sequences. The sample consisted of blood T cells: a sorted CD56 or NKG2C T cell subset, CD4+ or CD8+ T cells, or bulk PBMC T cells (not recorded which). All receptors come from a man between 18 and 35 years old in good health.

This chain connects TRBV27 to TRBJ1-1; the TCRdb D gene call, TRBD1, has no DNA to confirm it. Germline lookup yields CDR1 MNHEY and CDR2 SMNVEV (reference sequence). CDR3 length: 14 residues. Here the CDR3 reads CASSSRAPGTEAFF.

CDR3 residues: CASSLGRVNEQFF. The rearrangement joins TRBV12-3 or TRBV12-4 to TRBJ2-1; without DNA, the TCRdb call of TRBD1 cannot be checked. This CDR3 region has 13 residues.

The genes are TRBV7-2 and TRBJ2-1; there is no DNA to check the TCRdb D call of TRBD1. Germline V gene sequence: CDR1 SGHTA, CDR2 FQGNSA. CDR3 length equals 13 residues. This chain's CDR3 is CASSSTPGYEQFF.

CDR3 sequence reads: CAWTTPNPYEQYF. The rearrangement links TRBV30 to TRBJ2-7. The V gene's germline CDR1 is GTSNPN and CDR2 SVGIG (reference sequence). The CDR3 contains 13 residues.

The rearrangement uses TRBV23-1 and TRBJ2-1; checking the TCRdb D call of TRBD1 is not possible without DNA. TRBV23-1 is flagged as an ORF with uncertain function. The CDR3 spans 15 residues. The CDR3 spells CASSRTEFSWDEQFF.

The chain combines TRBV7-9 with TRBJ2-1. Germline V gene lookup returns CDR1 SEHNR and CDR2 FQNEAQ (reference sequence). The CDR3 has 13 amino acids. The CDR3 spells CASSHGGVNEQFF.

The chain has TRBV2 and TRBJ2-1; absent DNA, TCRdb's TRBD2 call cannot be checked. Germline values: CDR1 SNHLY, CDR2 FYNNEI. CDR3 length: 16 amino acids. The CDR3 spells CASSGPTSGRVYEQFF.

J is TRBJ2-1 and V is TRBV29-1. This CDR3 has 16 amino acids. CDR1 SQVTM and CDR2 ANQGSEA come from the germline V gene. The CDR3: CSADSRWRTPHNEQFF.

The rearrangement uses TRBV3-1 and TRBJ2-2; TCRdb returns TRBD1, unconfirmable since there is no DNA. Germline CDR1 reads LGHDT; CDR2 reads YNNKEL (reference sequence). This CDR3 has 18 amino acids. Here the CDR3 reads CASSLTGITIANTGELFF.

The chain joins TRBV2 to TRBJ2-3; without DNA, the TCRdb call of TRBD2 cannot be checked. The length of the CDR3 is 15 residues. CDR1 is SNHLY, CDR2 FYNNEI, per germline. Here the CDR3 reads CASRGTSGSIDTQYF.

The chain joins TRBV5-1 to TRBJ2-1; the D call from TCRdb, TRBD2, cannot be confirmed without DNA. CDR1 is SGHRS and CDR2 is YFSETQ in the germline V gene. This CDR3 region has 17 residues. This CDR3 is CASSAGLASGLYNEQFF.

The chain is built from TRBV7-9 and TRBJ2-1; there is no DNA to check the TCRdb D call of TRBD2. The CDR3 totals 15 residues. CDR1 and CDR2 (germline): SEHNR, FQNEAQ (reference sequence). CDR3 residues: CASSPQQDYDSATFF.

The rearrangement uses TRBV6-5 and TRBJ2-5. CDR1 and CDR2 (germline): MNHEY, SVGAGI. The CDR3 loop spans 11 amino acids. The CDR3 is CASSFFGTQYF.

The CDR3 is CASSQVAGPEQYF. V and J are TRBV4-1 and TRBJ2-7. CDR3 length: 13 amino acids. CDR1 and CDR2 from the germline V gene are MGHRA and YSYEKL.

This chain uses TRBV6-1 with TRBJ2-5; as DNA is missing, the TRBD1 call by TCRdb cannot be tested. Germline V lookup: CDR1 MNHNS, CDR2 SASEGT. The CDR3 contains 14 residues. The chain's CDR3 is CASSQQGAQETQYF.